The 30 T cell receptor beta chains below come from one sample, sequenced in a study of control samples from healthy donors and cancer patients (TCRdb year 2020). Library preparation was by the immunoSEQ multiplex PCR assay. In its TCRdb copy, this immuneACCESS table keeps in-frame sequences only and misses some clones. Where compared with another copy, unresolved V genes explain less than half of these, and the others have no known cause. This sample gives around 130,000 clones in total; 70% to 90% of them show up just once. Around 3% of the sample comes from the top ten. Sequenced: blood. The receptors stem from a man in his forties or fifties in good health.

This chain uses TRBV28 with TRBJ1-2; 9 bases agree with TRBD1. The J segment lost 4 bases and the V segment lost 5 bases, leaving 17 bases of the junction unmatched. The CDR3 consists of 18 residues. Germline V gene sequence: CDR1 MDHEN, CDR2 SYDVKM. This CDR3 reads CASSPMGVGQGQAYGYTF. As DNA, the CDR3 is TGTGCCAGCAGTCCTATGGGGGTAGGACAGGGGCAGGCCTATGGCTACACCTTC.

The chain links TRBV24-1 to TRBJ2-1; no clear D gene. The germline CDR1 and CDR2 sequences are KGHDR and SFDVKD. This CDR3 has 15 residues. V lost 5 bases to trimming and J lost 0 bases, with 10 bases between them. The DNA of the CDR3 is TGTGCCACCAGTGCCTACTCGAGCTCCTACAATGAGCAGTTCTTC. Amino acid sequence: CATSAYSSSYNEQFF.

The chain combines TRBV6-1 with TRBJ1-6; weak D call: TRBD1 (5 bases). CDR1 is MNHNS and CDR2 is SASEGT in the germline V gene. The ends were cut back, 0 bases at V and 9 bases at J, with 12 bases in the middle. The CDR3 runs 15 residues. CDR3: CASSEALGVSSPLHF. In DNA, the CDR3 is TGTGCCAGCAGTGAAGCGCTGGGGGTGAGTTCACCCCTCCACTTT.

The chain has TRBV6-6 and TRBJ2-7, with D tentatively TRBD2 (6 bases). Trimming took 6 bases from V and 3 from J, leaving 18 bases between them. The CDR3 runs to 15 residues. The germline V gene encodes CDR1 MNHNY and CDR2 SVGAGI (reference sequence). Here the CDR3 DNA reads TGTGCCAGCAGCTTCGACACCCTCGGGGGCTACGAGCAGTACTTC. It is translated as CASSFDTLGGYEQYF.

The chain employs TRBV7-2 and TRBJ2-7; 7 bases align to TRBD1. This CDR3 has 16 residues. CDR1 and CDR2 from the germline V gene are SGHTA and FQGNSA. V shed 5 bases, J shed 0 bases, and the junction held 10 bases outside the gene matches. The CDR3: CASSIGTVINSYEQYF. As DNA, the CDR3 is TGTGCCAGCAGCATCGGGACAGTGATAAACTCCTACGAGCAGTACTTC.

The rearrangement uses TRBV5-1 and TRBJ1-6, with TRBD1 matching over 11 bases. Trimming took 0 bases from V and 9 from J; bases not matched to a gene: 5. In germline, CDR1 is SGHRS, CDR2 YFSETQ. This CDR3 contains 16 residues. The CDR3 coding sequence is TGCGCCAGCAGCTTGGAAGGACAGGGGGCGGGTTCACCCCTCCACTTT. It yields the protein CASSLEGQGAGSPLHF.

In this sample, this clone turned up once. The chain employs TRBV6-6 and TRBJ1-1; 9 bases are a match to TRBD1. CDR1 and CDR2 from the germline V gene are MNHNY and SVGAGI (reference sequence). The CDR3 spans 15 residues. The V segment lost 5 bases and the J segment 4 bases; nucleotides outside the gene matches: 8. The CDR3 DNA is TGTGCCAGCAGTCAGACGACAGGGGGGGGCACTGAAGCTTTCTTT. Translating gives CASSQTTGGGTEAFF.

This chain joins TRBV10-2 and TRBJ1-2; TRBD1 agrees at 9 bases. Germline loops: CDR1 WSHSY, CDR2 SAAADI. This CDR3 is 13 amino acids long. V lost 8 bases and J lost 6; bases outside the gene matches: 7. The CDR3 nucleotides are TGCGCCAGCGGGTGGGACAGGGCTAATGGCTACACCTTC. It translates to CASGWDRANGYTF.

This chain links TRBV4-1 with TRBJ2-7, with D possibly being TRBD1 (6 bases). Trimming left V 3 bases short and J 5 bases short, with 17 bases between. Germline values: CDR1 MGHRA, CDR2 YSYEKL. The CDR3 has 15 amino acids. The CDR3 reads CASSQTDSRAHEQYF. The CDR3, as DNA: TGCGCCAGCAGCCAGACGGACAGTCGGGCCCACGAGCAGTACTTC.

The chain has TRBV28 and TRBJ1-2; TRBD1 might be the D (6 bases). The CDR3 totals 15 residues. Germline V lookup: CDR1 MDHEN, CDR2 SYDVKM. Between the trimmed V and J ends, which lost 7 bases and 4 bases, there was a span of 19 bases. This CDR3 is CASNDNLGGPYGYTF. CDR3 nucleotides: TGTGCCAGCAACGATAATTTGGGGGGGCCCTATGGCTACACCTTC.

In DNA, the CDR3 is TGTGCCAGTAGTATCCACCTAAACTACGAGCAGTACTTC. Its translation is CASSIHLNYEQYF. The chain couples TRBV19 to TRBJ2-7; D not certain. V shed 3 bases and J shed 3 bases, with 9 bases lying between them. The CDR3 length is 13 residues. The V gene's germline CDR1 is LNHDA and CDR2 SQIVND (reference sequence). The variable domain in full, completed from reference TRBV19 and TRBJ2-7, reads DGGITQSPKYLFRKEGQNVTLSCEQNLNHDAMYWYRQDPGQGLRLIYYSQIVNDFQKGDIAEGYSVSREKKESFPLTVTSAQKNPTAFYLCASSIHLNYEQYFGPGTRLTVT.

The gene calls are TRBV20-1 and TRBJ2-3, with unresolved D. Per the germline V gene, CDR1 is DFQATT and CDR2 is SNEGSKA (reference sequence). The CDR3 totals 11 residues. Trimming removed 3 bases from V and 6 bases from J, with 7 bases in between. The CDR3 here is CSASRLDTQYF. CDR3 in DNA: TGCAGTGCTAGTCGTCTTGATACGCAGTATTTT.

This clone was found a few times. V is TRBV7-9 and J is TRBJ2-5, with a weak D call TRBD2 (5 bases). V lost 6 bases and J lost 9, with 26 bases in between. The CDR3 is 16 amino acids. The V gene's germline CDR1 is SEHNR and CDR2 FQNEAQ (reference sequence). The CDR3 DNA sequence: TGTGCCAGCAGTCCGCCCGGTCCGGCGGGCAGGTTGTCCCAGTACTTC. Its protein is CASSPPGPAGRLSQYF. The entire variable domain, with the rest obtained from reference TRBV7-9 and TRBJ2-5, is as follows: DTGVSQNPRHKITKRGQNVTFRCDPISEHNRLYWYRQTLGQGPEFLTYFQNEAQLEKSRLLSDRFSAERPKGSFSTLEIQRTEQGDSAMYLCASSPPGPAGRLSQYFGPGTRLLVL.

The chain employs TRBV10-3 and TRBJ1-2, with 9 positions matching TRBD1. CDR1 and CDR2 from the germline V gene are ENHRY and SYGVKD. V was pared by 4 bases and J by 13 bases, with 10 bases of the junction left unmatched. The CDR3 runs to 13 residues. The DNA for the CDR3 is TGTGCCATCAGTGGTGGACAGGGGCGGATCGGCACCTTC. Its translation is CAISGGQGRIGTF.

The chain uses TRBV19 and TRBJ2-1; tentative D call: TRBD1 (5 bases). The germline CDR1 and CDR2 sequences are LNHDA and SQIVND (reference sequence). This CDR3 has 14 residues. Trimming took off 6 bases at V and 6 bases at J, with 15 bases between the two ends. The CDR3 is CASRRLGDGNEQFF. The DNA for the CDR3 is TGTGCCAGTAGGAGGCTAGGGGATGGCAATGAGCAGTTCTTC.

The CDR3, as DNA: TGTGCCACCAGTGGGCGGCAAAATGAGCAGTTCTTC. Protein: CATSGRQNEQFF. The genes are TRBV24-1 and TRBJ2-1; D is ambiguous. This CDR3 has 12 residues. Germline loops: CDR1 KGHDR, CDR2 SFDVKD. Between the trimmed V and J ends, which lost 5 bases and 7 bases, there was a span of 8 bases.

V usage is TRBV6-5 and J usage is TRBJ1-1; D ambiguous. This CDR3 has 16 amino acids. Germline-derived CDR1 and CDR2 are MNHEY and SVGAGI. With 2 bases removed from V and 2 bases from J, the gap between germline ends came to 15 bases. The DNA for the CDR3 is TGTGCCAGCAGTTACGACCCGGCACAGATCAACACTGAAGCTTTCTTT. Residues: CASSYDPAQINTEAFF.

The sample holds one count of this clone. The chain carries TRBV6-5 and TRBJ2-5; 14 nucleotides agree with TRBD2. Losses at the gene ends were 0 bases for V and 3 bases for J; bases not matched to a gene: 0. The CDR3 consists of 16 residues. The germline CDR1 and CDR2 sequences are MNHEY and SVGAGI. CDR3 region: CASSYSTSGGEETQYF. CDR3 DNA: TGTGCCAGCAGTTACTCGACTAGCGGGGGGGAAGAGACCCAGTACTTC.

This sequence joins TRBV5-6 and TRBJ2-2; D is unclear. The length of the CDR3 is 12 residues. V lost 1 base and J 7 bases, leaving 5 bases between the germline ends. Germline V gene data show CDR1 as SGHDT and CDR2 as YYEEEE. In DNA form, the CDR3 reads TGTGCCAGCAGCTTGATGGTCGGGGAGCTGTTTTTT. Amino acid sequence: CASSLMVGELFF.

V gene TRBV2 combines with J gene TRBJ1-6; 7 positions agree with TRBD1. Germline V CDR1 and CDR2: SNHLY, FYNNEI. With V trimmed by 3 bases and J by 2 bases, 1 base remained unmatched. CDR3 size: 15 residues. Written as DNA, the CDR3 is TGTGCCAGCAGTGACAGGGGGGCCTATAATTCACCCCTCCACTTT. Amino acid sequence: CASSDRGAYNSPLHF.

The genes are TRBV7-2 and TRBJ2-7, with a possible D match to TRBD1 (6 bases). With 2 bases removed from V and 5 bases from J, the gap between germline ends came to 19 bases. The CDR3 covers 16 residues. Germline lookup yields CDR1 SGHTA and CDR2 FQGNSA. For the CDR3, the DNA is TGTGCCAGCAGCTTATGGGGTCTTACAGGGCGGGACGAGCAGTACTTC. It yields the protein CASSLWGLTGRDEQYF.

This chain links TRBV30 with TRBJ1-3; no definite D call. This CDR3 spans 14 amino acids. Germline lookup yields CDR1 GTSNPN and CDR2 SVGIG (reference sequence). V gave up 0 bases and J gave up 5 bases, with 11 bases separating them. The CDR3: CAWSVTVRRNTIYF. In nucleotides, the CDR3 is TGTGCCTGGAGTGTAACGGTCAGAAGAAACACCATATATTTT.

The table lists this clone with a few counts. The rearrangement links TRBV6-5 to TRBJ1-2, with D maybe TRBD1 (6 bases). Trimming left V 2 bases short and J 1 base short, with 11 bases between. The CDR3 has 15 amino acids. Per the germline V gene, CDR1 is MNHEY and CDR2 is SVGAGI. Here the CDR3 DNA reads TGTGCCAGCAGTTACGCATTGGACAGTAACTATGGCTACACCTTC. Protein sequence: CASSYALDSNYGYTF.

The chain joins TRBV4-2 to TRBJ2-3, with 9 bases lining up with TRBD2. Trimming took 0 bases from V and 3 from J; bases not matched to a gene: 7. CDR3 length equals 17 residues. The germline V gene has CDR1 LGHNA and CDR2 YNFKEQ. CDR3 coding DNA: TGTGCCAGCAGCCAAGAAAAGGGGCTAGCGGGGACAGATACGCAGTATTTT. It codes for CASSQEKGLAGTDTQYF.

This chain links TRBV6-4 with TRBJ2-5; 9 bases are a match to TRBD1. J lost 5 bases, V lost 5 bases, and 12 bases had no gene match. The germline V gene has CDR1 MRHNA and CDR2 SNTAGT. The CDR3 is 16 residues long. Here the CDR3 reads CASSSAPGQGLETQYF. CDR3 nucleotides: TGTGCCAGCAGTTCCGCGCCGGGACAGGGATTGGAGACCCAGTACTTC.

CDR3 residues: CASSTYGYGYTF. CDR3 sequence (DNA): TGTGCCAGCTCTACCTATGGCTATGGCTACACCTTC. This chain connects TRBV7-3 to TRBJ1-2; D is ambiguous. The germline CDR1 and CDR2 sequences are SGHTA and FQGTGA. The length of the CDR3 is 12 residues. V was cut by 8 bases and J by 4 bases, with 11 bases left in between.

CDR3 residues: CATLGQRGGNEQYF. CDR3 nucleotides: TGTGCCACCCTAGGCCAGCGGGGGGGCAACGAGCAGTACTTC. The chain combines TRBV10-3 with TRBJ2-7; 10 bases map to TRBD2. J lost 5 bases, V lost 10 bases, and 11 bases had no gene match. The germline V gene encodes CDR1 ENHRY and CDR2 SYGVKD. CDR3 length: 14 residues.

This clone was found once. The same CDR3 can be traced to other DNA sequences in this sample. The CDR3 DNA reads TGTGCCTGGAGTTACGGCTACGAGCAGTACTTC. It is translated as CAWSYGYEQYF. The chain is built from TRBV30 and TRBJ2-7; D is unresolved. CDR1 GTSNPN and CDR2 SVGIG come from the germline V gene (reference sequence). This CDR3 has 11 residues. Trimming left V 2 bases short and J 3 bases short, with 5 bases between.

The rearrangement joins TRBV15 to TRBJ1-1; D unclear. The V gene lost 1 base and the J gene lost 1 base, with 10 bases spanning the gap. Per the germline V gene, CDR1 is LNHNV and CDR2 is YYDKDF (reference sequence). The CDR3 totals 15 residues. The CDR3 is CATSRVRAGNTEAFF. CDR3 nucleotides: TGTGCCACCAGCAGAGTCCGTGCGGGGAACACTGAAGCTTTCTTT.

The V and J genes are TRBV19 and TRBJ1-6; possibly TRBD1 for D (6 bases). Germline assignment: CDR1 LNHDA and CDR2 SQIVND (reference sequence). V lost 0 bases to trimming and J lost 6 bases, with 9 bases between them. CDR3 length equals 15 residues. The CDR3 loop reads CASSIERGRNSPLHF. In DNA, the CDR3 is TGTGCCAGTAGTATAGAACGGGGGCGTAATTCACCCCTCCACTTT.